Shown below are 23 T cell receptor beta chains from a single sample sequenced in a study of blood T cell repertoires in COVID-19. Here immunoSEQ multiplex PCR was the method, and the copy in TCRdb shows in-frame clones only, minus some. Among a few hundred thousand clones listed, nearly 85% were seen once. The sample comprised peripheral blood. These receptors all stem from a human donor in a cohort sampled during active COVID-19.

The V call is TRBV11-2, the J call TRBJ2-1; the match to TRBD2 covers 13 bases. The V gene's germline CDR1 is SGHAT and CDR2 FQNNGV. The CDR3 totals 16 residues. V was pared by 5 bases and J by 3 bases, with 4 bases of the junction left unmatched. The CDR3 spells CASSLGLAGLYNEQFF. The CDR3, as DNA: TGTGCCAGCAGCCTGGGACTAGCGGGACTCTACAATGAGCAGTTCTTC. Variable domain in full (rest from reference TRBV11-2 and TRBJ2-1): EAGVAQSPRYKIIEKRQSVAFWCNPISGHATLYWYQQILGQGPKLLIQFQNNGVVDDSQLPKDRFSAERLKGVDSTLKIQPAKLEDSAVYLCASSLGLAGLYNEQFFGPGTRLTVL.

The CDR3: CASSLVSGYTEAFF. Here the CDR3 DNA reads TGCGCCAGCAGCTTGGTCTCAGGATACACTGAAGCTTTCTTT. V is TRBV5-1 and J is TRBJ1-1; D gene ambiguous. Germline V CDR1 and CDR2: SGHRS, YFSETQ. V was trimmed by 0 bases and J by 3 bases, leaving 9 bases between them. CDR3 length: 14 residues.

The chain links TRBV6-2 or TRBV6-3 to TRBJ2-6; D possibly corresponds to TRBD1 (6 bases). V dropped 6 bases and J dropped 0 bases, with 9 bases sitting between them. Germline CDR1 and CDR2: MNHEY and SVGEGT. The CDR3 length is 15 residues. The CDR3 DNA sequence: TGTGCCAGCAGCTTGGACAGCTCTGGGGCCAACGTCCTGACTTTC. This sequence encodes CASSLDSSGANVLTF.

The chain employs TRBV15 and TRBJ2-1; 7 nucleotides line up with TRBD1. Germline values: CDR1 LNHNV, CDR2 YYDKDF (reference sequence). This CDR3 is built from 16 residues. J was trimmed by 8 bases and V by 0 bases; bases with no gene match: 10. The chain's CDR3 is CATSRDKGAKNHEQFF. The DNA of the CDR3 is TGTGCCACCAGCAGAGATAAGGGGGCGAAGAACCATGAGCAGTTCTTC. The complete variable domain, with remaining parts taken from reference TRBV15 and TRBJ2-1, reads DAMVIQNPRYQVTQFGKPVTLSCSQTLNHNVMYWYQQKSSQAPKLLFHYYDKDFNNEADTPDNFQSRRPNTSFCFLDIRSPGLGDTAMYLCATSRDKGAKNHEQFFGPGTRLTVL.

This clone was observed once. This chain joins TRBV13 and TRBJ2-1; 9 nucleotides line up with TRBD1. CDR1 is PRHDT and CDR2 is FYEKMQ in the germline V gene (reference sequence). V was clipped by 7 bases and J by 6 bases; unmatched bases: 7. CDR3 length equals 14 residues. The CDR3 nucleotides are TGTGCCAGCAACCACGGACAGGGGTTCAATGAGCAGTTCTTC. It encodes CASNHGQGFNEQFF.

This rearrangement joins TRBV2 to TRBJ1-2; TRBD1 agrees at 9 bases. Per germline, CDR1 SNHLY and CDR2 FYNNEI. V lost 6 bases to trimming and J lost 7 bases; unmatched junction nucleotides: 0. CDR3 length: 11 amino acids. The CDR3 DNA reads TGTGCCAGCAGACAGGGGGCTGGCTACACCTTC. Amino acids: CASRQGAGYTF.

A single count supports this clone. This chain joins TRBV6-5 and TRBJ1-1; a weak D match, TRBD1 (6 bases). The length of the CDR3 is 15 residues. From germline, CDR1 is MNHEY and CDR2 SVGAGI. V was trimmed by 2 bases and J by 0 bases, leaving 10 bases between them. The CDR3 DNA reads as TGTGCCAGCAGTTACCAACAGGGAATGAACACTGAAGCTTTCTTT. It is translated as CASSYQQGMNTEAFF.

The V call is TRBV27, the J call TRBJ2-6; TRBD1 matches 9 bases. The V and J ends lost 0 bases and 1 base, in that order; junction bases with no gene match: 19. The CDR3 sequence is 23 residues long. Per the germline V gene, CDR1 is MNHEY and CDR2 is SMNVEV (reference sequence). This chain's CDR3 is CASSLSYRSGTGPIASGANVLTF. The CDR3 nucleotides are TGTGCCAGCAGTTTATCTTATCGATCCGGGACAGGGCCCATAGCGTCTGGGGCCAACGTCCTGACTTTC.

The chain couples TRBV29-1 to TRBJ2-7, with TRBD1 matching 7 bases. The CDR3 totals 14 residues. After removal of 6 bases from V and 4 bases from J, the junction contained 12 bases not matched to a gene. Germline CDR1 SQVTM, CDR2 ANQGSEA. Written as DNA, the CDR3 is TGCAGCGTACCCAGACAGGGTACGGTATACGAGCAGTACTTC. Residues: CSVPRQGTVYEQYF.

The chain has TRBV5-8 and TRBJ1-2, with D tentatively TRBD1 (5 bases). V was clipped by 3 bases and J by 4 bases, with 13 bases between them. The CDR3 contains 14 residues. Germline CDR1 and CDR2: SGHTS and YDEGEE. In nucleotides, the CDR3 is TGTGCCAGCAGCTACTCAAGGACAAGCTATGGCTACACCTTC. It encodes CASSYSRTSYGYTF. The complete variable domain, with remaining parts taken from reference TRBV5-8 and TRBJ1-2, reads EAGVTQSPTHLIKTRGQQATLRCSPISGHTSVYWYQQALGLGLQFLLWYDEGEERNRGNFPPRFSGRQFPNYSSELNVNALELEDSALYLCASSYSRTSYGYTFGSGTRLTVV.

This rearrangement joins TRBV2 to TRBJ2-2; TRBD1 agrees at 7 bases. The CDR3 runs to 14 residues. Germline trimming cut 1 base from V and 10 bases from J; bases unmatched to any gene: 6. Germline V lookup: CDR1 SNHLY, CDR2 FYNNEI. CDR3 region: CASSEDRGREELFF. Written as DNA, the CDR3 is TGTGCCAGCAGTGAAGACAGGGGTAGGGAGGAGCTGTTTTTT.

The chain is built from TRBV18 and TRBJ2-1, with 10 bases lining up with TRBD2. CDR1 is KGHSH, CDR2 LQKENI, per germline. V lost 5 bases and J lost 6; bases outside the gene matches: 7. This CDR3 contains 15 residues. CDR3 in DNA: TGTGCCAGCTCAACCGGGGCTAGCGGGGGCAATGAGCAGTTCTTC. Its translation: CASSTGASGGNEQFF.

V is TRBV5-4 and J is TRBJ1-2, with 10 positions matching TRBD1. The CDR3 is made up of 16 amino acids. V was pared by 4 bases and J by 2 bases, with 8 bases of the junction left unmatched. Looked up from germline, CDR1 is SGHNT and CDR2 is YYREEE (reference sequence). The CDR3 loop reads CASSRADRGRNYGYTF. The CDR3 DNA sequence: TGTGCCAGCAGCCGAGCCGACAGGGGGCGAAACTATGGCTACACCTTC.

The rearrangement links TRBV28 to TRBJ2-2; no clear D. Germline CDR1 and CDR2: MDHEN and SYDVKM. This CDR3 has 15 amino acids. V was pared by 3 bases and J by 2 bases, with 10 bases between. The CDR3 DNA sequence: TGTGCCAGCAGTTTTTCAGGCCCAAACACCGGGGAGCTGTTTTTT. This gives the protein CASSFSGPNTGELFF.

To note about this clone: Being one base from a much bigger clone, this may be a read error. This rearrangement joins TRBV28 to TRBJ1-2; D is uncertain. This CDR3 region has 12 residues. V gave up 7 bases and J gave up 2 bases, with 8 bases separating them. The germline gives CDR1 MDHEN, CDR2 SYDVKM. The CDR3 spells CASNRQNYGYTF. In DNA form, the CDR3 reads TGTGCCAGCAACCGACAAAACTATGGCTACACCTTC.

This chain links TRBV13 with TRBJ2-1; D is perhaps TRBD2 (6 bases). V was pared by 2 bases and J by 7 bases, with 9 bases between. This CDR3 spans 13 amino acids. From germline, CDR1 is PRHDT and CDR2 FYEKMQ (reference sequence). The CDR3 spells CASSLTAGNEQFF. In DNA, the CDR3 is TGTGCCAGCAGCTTAACAGCGGGTAATGAGCAGTTCTTC. The complete variable domain, with remaining parts taken from reference TRBV13 and TRBJ2-1, reads AAGVIQSPRHLIKEKRETATLKCYPIPRHDTVYWYQQGPGQDPQFLISFYEKMQSDKGSIPDRFSAQQFSDYHSELNMSSLELGDSALYFCASSLTAGNEQFFGPGTRLTVL.

The genes are TRBV6-5 and TRBJ2-2; 7 bases map to TRBD1. Germline V gene sequence: CDR1 MNHEY, CDR2 SVGAGI. This CDR3 is 15 amino acids long. J was trimmed by 5 bases and V by 6 bases; bases with no gene match: 9. CDR3 nucleotide sequence: TGTGCCAGCAGCCAGTTAGGGGGCGGAACCGGGGAGCTGTTTTTT. This encodes CASSQLGGGTGELFF.

At least ten counts were recorded for this clone. V usage is TRBV19 and J usage is TRBJ1-2, with no clear D. The germline gives CDR1 LNHDA, CDR2 SQIVND (reference sequence). The CDR3 loop spans 15 amino acids. Trimming shortened V by 0 bases and J by 1 base, and 9 bases separated the two germline ends. CDR3 region: CASSIDSTINYGYTF. The CDR3 nucleotides are TGTGCCAGTAGTATAGACAGCACTATTAACTATGGCTACACCTTC. The full variable domain, completed using reference TRBV19 and TRBJ1-2, is DGGITQSPKYLFRKEGQNVTLSCEQNLNHDAMYWYRQDPGQGLRLIYYSQIVNDFQKGDIAEGYSVSREKKESFPLTVTSAQKNPTAFYLCASSIDSTINYGYTFGSGTRLTVV.

The chain joins TRBV6-5 to TRBJ2-3, with unresolved D. This CDR3 is 14 amino acids long. In germline, CDR1 is MNHEY, CDR2 SVGAGI. Trimming stripped 0 bases from V and 2 bases from J, with 6 bases between. The CDR3 loop reads CASSYSPVTDTQYF. The CDR3 coding sequence is TGTGCCAGCAGTTACTCCCCCGTCACAGATACGCAGTATTTT.

V usage is TRBV21-1 and J usage is TRBJ1-1; the tabulated D call, TRBD1, remains unverified against the DNA. TRBV21-1 is noted as a pseudogene. The CDR3 spans 15 residues. The CDR3 region is CASRGTGVNNTEAFF. In nucleotides, the CDR3 is TGTGCCAGCAGGGGGACAGGGGTCAATAACACTGAAGCTTTCTTT.

The chain combines TRBV4-2 with TRBJ1-4, with D possibly being TRBD1 (5 bases). Trimming left V 0 bases short and J 7 bases short, with 15 bases between. The germline CDR1 and CDR2 sequences are LGHNA and YNFKEQ. The CDR3 is made up of 16 amino acids. CDR3 DNA sequence: TGTGCCAGCAGCCAAGATCTGGGGCAGGGCAGTGAAAAACTGTTTTTT. It translates to CASSQDLGQGSEKLFF.

The rearrangement joins TRBV10-1 to TRBJ1-6; D might be TRBD1 (5 bases). V was clipped by 2 bases and J by 7 bases, with 9 bases between them. The germline CDR1 and CDR2 sequences are WNHNN and SYGVQD (reference sequence). This CDR3 contains 14 residues. DNA for the CDR3: TGCGCCAGCAGTGAGCAGGGAATGAATTCACCCCTCCACTTT. Amino acid sequence: CASSEQGMNSPLHF.

The V call is TRBV5-1, the J call TRBJ1-4, with TRBD1 identical over 7 bases. Per germline, CDR1 SGHRS and CDR2 YFSETQ. The CDR3 runs 14 residues. V dropped 4 bases and J dropped 4; count of bases not matched to a gene: 4. The CDR3 loop is CASSRGQLNEKLFF. CDR3 DNA sequence: TGCGCCAGCAGCCGGGGACAGCTTAATGAAAAACTGTTTTTT.